A selection of T cell receptor beta chains follows, all from one sample in a study of T cell changes during pregnancy in multiple sclerosis. TCRdb's copy holds only in-frame clones and misses some; the assay was immunoSEQ multiplex PCR. The data show some 110,000 clones, less than 95% seen once. Sample: peripheral blood, taken before pregnancy. Receptors originate from a female donor with multiple sclerosis, enrolled in a pregnancy study. The CDR3 runs from the conserved cysteine through the conserved F or W. D genes are given only for firm matches. Clone size is shown for a subset of rows, as once, few, many or a class of expanded clone.

D gene,clone size,J gene,V gene,CDR3 length,CDR3 protein,CDR3 DNA
TRBD1,-,TRBJ1-6,TRBV9,16,CASSVGGTGPQSPLHF,TGTGCCAGCAGCGTCGGAGGGACAGGGCCTCAATCACCCCTCCACTTT
TRBD1,few,TRBJ1-2,TRBV27,12,CASRSTGYGYTF,TGTGCCAGCAGATCGACAGGGTATGGCTACACCTTC
-,-,TRBJ2-2,TRBV15,16,CATSRERTYVTGELFF,TGTGCCACCAGCAGAGAACGGACTTACGTCACCGGGGAGCTGTTTTTT
-,-,TRBJ2-7,TRBV6-1,14,CASSRQPDSYEQYF,TGTGCCAGCAGTAGACAGCCGGACTCCTACGAGCAGTACTTC
-,-,TRBJ1-1,TRBV9,15,CASSVAPGANTEAFF,TGTGCCAGCAGCGTAGCCCCAGGGGCGAACACTGAAGCTTTCTTT
-,-,TRBJ2-2,TRBV10-3,14,CAIGDSSNTGELFF,TGTGCCATCGGGGACTCTTCGAACACCGGGGAGCTGTTTTTT
-,-,TRBJ1-2,TRBV6-6,14,CASSYSSTGYGYTF,TGTGCCAGCAGTTACTCGAGCACAGGATATGGCTACACCTTC
-,-,TRBJ2-7,TRBV7-8,15,CASSLEGFYSYEQYF,TGTGCCAGCAGCTTAGAGGGGTTTTACTCCTACGAGCAGTACTTC
TRBD1,-,TRBJ1-5,TRBV18,14,CASSLGQGNQPQHF,TGTGCCAGCTCACTGGGACAGGGTAACCAGCCCCAGCATTTT
TRBD2,-,TRBJ2-3,TRBV29-1,16,CSVEDRLAANTDTQYF,TGCAGCGTTGAAGATCGACTAGCGGCTAACACAGATACGCAGTATTTT
TRBD1,-,TRBJ1-2,TRBV2,17,CASSEKRDRGVGFSDTF,TGTGCCAGCAGTGAAAAGCGGGACAGGGGGGTTGGGTTCTCCGACACCTTC
TRBD2,-,TRBJ2-7,TRBV27,17,CASSPRTSGTFRYEQYF,TGTGCCAGCAGTCCCCGGACTAGCGGGACCTTCCGATACGAGCAGTACTTC
-,-,TRBJ1-6,TRBV30,16,CAWSVGGSSYNSPLHF,TGTGCCTGGAGTGTCGGCGGCAGCTCCTATAATTCACCCCTCCACTTT
-,-,TRBJ2-7,TRBV10-3,14,CAISESGIGDEQYF,TGTGCCATCAGTGAGTCGGGAATCGGGGACGAGCAGTACTTC
TRBD1,-,TRBJ2-5,TRBV7-6,16,CASSANPGQGQETQYF,TGTGCCAGCAGCGCTAACCCGGGACAGGGGCAAGAGACCCAGTACTTC
TRBD1,-,TRBJ2-1,TRBV28,15,CASSAGTGKNNEQFF,TGTGCCAGCAGTGCGGGGACAGGAAAAAACAATGAGCAGTTCTTC
TRBD1,-,TRBJ1-5,TRBV11-2,14,CASSLGQGAEPQHF,TGTGCCAGCAGCTTAGGCCAGGGGGCAGAGCCCCAGCATTTT
TRBD1,-,TRBJ1-2,TRBV9,17,CASSSQTTGGGDYGYTF,TGTGCCAGCAGCTCCCAGACGACAGGGGGCGGCGACTATGGCTACACCTTC
TRBD1,-,TRBJ1-1,TRBV11-2,16,CASSLGAQGAHTEAFF,TGTGCCAGCAGCTTAGGTGCACAGGGGGCGCACACTGAAGCTTTCTTT
-,-,TRBJ2-7,TRBV19,13,CASALAFSYEQYF,TGTGCCAGTGCCCTAGCATTCTCCTACGAGCAGTACTTC
TRBD1,-,TRBJ2-7,TRBV7-8,14,CASSLGQGAYEQYF,TGTGCCAGCAGCTTAGGGCAGGGGGCCTACGAGCAGTACTTC
TRBD1,-,TRBJ2-1,TRBV4-1,15,CASSQEGAGGFEQFF,TGCGCCAGCAGCCAAGAAGGAGCAGGGGGCTTTGAGCAGTTCTTC
-,few,TRBJ1-2,TRBV10-3,15,CAISAGTTANYGYTF,TGTGCCATCAGCGCAGGGACAACGGCTAACTATGGCTACACCTTC
TRBD1,-,TRBJ2-7,TRBV6-5,13,CASLPGQSYEQYF,TGTGCCAGCCTACCGGGACAGAGCTACGAGCAGTACTTC
-,-,TRBJ1-1,TRBV28,13,CASSSGQPTEAFF,TGTGCCAGCAGTTCAGGACAGCCAACTGAAGCTTTCTTT
-,-,TRBJ2-1,TRBV18,11,CASSPIGEQFF,TGTGCCAGCTCACCGATCGGGGAGCAGTTCTTC
-,-,TRBJ2-1,TRBV5-4,14,CASSLWPGDNEQFF,TGTGCCAGCAGCTTGTGGCCGGGGGACAATGAGCAGTTCTTC
TRBD2,-,TRBJ2-3,TRBV7-2,15,CASTISGRRTDTQYF,TGTGCCAGCACCATTAGCGGGAGGCGCACAGATACGCAGTATTTT
-,-,TRBJ2-7,TRBV6-5,12,CASSYAIGEQYF,TGTGCCAGCAGTTACGCGATTGGCGAGCAGTACTTC
TRBD1,-,TRBJ1-4,TRBV9,15,CASSVGGQGREKLFF,TGTGCCAGCAGCGTAGGAGGACAGGGCCGGGAAAAACTGTTTTTT
-,-,TRBJ1-2,TRBV6-6,15,CASSYSTGGSYGYTF,TGTGCCAGCAGTTACTCGACAGGAGGTAGCTATGGCTACACCTTC
TRBD1,-,TRBJ1-2,TRBV18,16,CASSPQGTGVNYGYTF,TGTGCCAGCTCACCACAGGGGACAGGGGTCAACTATGGCTACACCTTC
TRBD2,-,TRBJ2-1,TRBV5-1,14,CASSGTSGDNEQFF,TGCGCCAGCAGTGGGACTAGCGGGGACAATGAGCAGTTCTTC
-,-,TRBJ2-3,TRBV7-9,19,CASSSGPGATGTTTDTQYF,TGTGCCAGCAGCTCCGGGCCAGGGGCCACCGGGACTACCACAGATACGCAGTATTTT
TRBD2,-,TRBJ2-1,TRBV5-1,16,CASSLVAGLASDEQFF,TGCGCCAGCAGCTTGGTAGCGGGACTAGCGTCCGATGAGCAGTTCTTC
-,-,TRBJ2-1,TRBV7-2,14,CASSLDPRYNEQFF,TGTGCCAGCAGCTTAGACCCGCGCTACAATGAGCAGTTCTTC
-,-,TRBJ2-1,TRBV11-2,11,CASSSGGEQFF,TGTGCCAGTTCATCCGGGGGTGAGCAGTTCTTC
TRBD2,-,TRBJ2-6,TRBV6-4,16,CASSAGGSSGANVLTF,TGTGCCAGCAGTGCGGGGGGGAGCTCTGGGGCCAACGTCCTGACTTTC
-,once,TRBJ2-1,TRBV6-1,15,CASSSGTSSYNEQFF,TGTGCCAGCAGTAGTGGGACTTCTTCCTACAATGAGCAGTTCTTC
-,-,TRBJ2-2,TRBV2,15,CASRTAAGASGELFF,TGTGCCAGCAGGACCGCGGCGGGGGCGAGCGGGGAGCTGTTTTTT
-,once,TRBJ2-7,TRBV9,12,CASSGLTGEQYF,TGTGCCAGCAGCGGACTCACAGGGGAGCAGTACTTC
-,-,TRBJ1-1,TRBV28,17,CASRMGLSGRPNTEAFF,TGTGCCAGCCGAATGGGCCTGAGCGGCCGCCCGAACACTGAAGCTTTCTTT
TRBD1,-,TRBJ1-1,TRBV2,14,CASSMDRGNTEAFF,TGTGCCAGCAGTATGGACAGGGGGAACACTGAAGCTTTCTTT
TRBD2,-,TRBJ2-7,TRBV9,13,CASSVEGGAEQYF,TGTGCCAGCAGCGTAGAGGGAGGGGCCGAGCAGTACTTC
TRBD2,once,TRBJ2-1,TRBV5-4,16,CASSLRGGGAFNEQFF,TGTGCCAGCAGCTTGCGGGGCGGGGGGGCCTTCAATGAGCAGTTCTTC
-,few,TRBJ2-6,TRBV4-3,16,CASSQDPFSGANVLTF,TGCGCCAGCAGCCAAGATCCGTTCTCTGGGGCCAACGTCCTGACTTTC
-,-,TRBJ1-4,TRBV2,13,CASTARGGEKLFF,TGTGCCAGCACGGCAAGGGGAGGCGAAAAACTGTTTTTT
-,-,TRBJ2-1,TRBV5-6,14,CASSLKQLYNEQFF,TGTGCCAGCAGCTTGAAACAGCTATACAATGAGCAGTTCTTC
-,-,TRBJ2-2,TRBV5-4,14,CASSRGQNTGELFF,TGTGCCAGCAGCCGTGGACAGAACACCGGGGAGCTGTTTTTT
-,-,TRBJ1-4,TRBV28,14,CASSSGQSPEKLFF,TGTGCCAGCAGTTCTGGACAGAGTCCCGAAAAACTGTTTTTT
-,-,TRBJ1-2,TRBV5-6,15,CASSLRGRGFISYTF,TGTGCCAGCAGCCTCCGGGGCAGGGGATTTATAAGCTACACCTTC
TRBD1,-,TRBJ2-5,TRBV27,15,CASSTRQGPSETQYF,TGTGCCAGCAGTACCAGACAGGGACCGTCCGAGACCCAGTACTTC
-,-,TRBJ1-4,TRBV6-5,12,CASSPPNEKLFF,TGTGCCAGCAGTCCTCCTAATGAAAAACTGTTTTTT
-,-,TRBJ2-2,TRBV25-1,12,CASSHPSGELFF,TGTGCCAGCAGTCACCCTAGCGGGGAGCTGTTTTTT
TRBD2,once,TRBJ2-3,TRBV7-9,19,CASSSNPRLAGRHADTQYF,TGTGCCAGCAGCTCGAACCCGAGACTAGCGGGGCGCCATGCAGATACGCAGTATTTT
TRBD1,-,TRBJ1-1,TRBV10-3,14,CAISPGQGNTEAFF,TGTGCCATCAGCCCGGGACAGGGGAACACTGAAGCTTTCTTT
-,-,TRBJ1-1,TRBV5-4,15,CASSLFGAFFSEAFF,TGTGCCAGCAGCTTGTTTGGGGCGTTTTTTTCTGAAGCTTTCTTT
-,-,TRBJ2-5,TRBV14,11,CASSPGETQYF,TGTGCCAGCAGCCCCGGAGAGACCCAGTACTTC
TRBD2,few,TRBJ2-3,TRBV6-4,16,CASSDSTSGGADTQYF,TGTGCCAGCAGTGACTCGACTAGCGGGGGGGCAGATACGCAGTATTTT
-,once,TRBJ1-1,TRBV2,14,CASSGRVNMVEAFF,TGTGCCAGCAGTGGCAGGGTAAATATGGTAGAGGCTTTCTTT